This T cell receptor beta chain emerged from a study of shared clonotypes between healthy human individuals. Trimming removed 6 bases at V and 4 bases at J, with 12 bases between. This CDR3 spans 13 amino acids. Germline CDR1 reads SQVTM; CDR2 reads ANQGSEA. This table comes from immunoSEQ multiplex PCR, and its TCRdb copy is limited to in-frame clones, with some not included. The sample has approximately 2,000,000 clones; just under 95% are singletons. CD45RO-negative CD8 cells positively selected for CCR7 made up the naive population, which excluded terminally differentiated effector memory CD45RA+ cells.

The receptor comes from a man between 18 and 29 years old in good health. Some clones in this sample may be carry-over from other donors' samples. The rearrangement uses TRBV29-1 and TRBJ2-2; either TRBD1 or TRBD2 may supply D (6 bases each). What was sequenced was naive CD8+ T cells from PBMCs. The CDR3: CSVQGRTTGELFF. Written as DNA, the CDR3 is TGCAGCGTGCAGGGGAGGACCACCGGGGAGCTGTTTTTT.